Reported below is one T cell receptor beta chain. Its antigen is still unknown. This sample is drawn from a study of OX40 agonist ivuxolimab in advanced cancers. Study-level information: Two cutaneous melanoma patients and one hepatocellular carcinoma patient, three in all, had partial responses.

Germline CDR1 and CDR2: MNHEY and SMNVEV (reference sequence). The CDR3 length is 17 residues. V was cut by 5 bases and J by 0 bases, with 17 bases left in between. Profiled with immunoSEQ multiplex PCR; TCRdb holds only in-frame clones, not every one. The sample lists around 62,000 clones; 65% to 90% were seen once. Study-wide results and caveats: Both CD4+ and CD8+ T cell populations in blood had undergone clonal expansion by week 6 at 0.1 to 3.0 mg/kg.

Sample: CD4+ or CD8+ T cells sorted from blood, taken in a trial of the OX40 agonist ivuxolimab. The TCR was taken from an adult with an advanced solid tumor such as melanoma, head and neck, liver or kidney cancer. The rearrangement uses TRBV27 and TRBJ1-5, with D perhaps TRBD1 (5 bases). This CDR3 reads CASSPEGLWGSNQPQHF. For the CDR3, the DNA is TGTGCCAGCAGTCCGGAGGGGTTGTGGGGTAGCAATCAGCCCCAGCATTTT.